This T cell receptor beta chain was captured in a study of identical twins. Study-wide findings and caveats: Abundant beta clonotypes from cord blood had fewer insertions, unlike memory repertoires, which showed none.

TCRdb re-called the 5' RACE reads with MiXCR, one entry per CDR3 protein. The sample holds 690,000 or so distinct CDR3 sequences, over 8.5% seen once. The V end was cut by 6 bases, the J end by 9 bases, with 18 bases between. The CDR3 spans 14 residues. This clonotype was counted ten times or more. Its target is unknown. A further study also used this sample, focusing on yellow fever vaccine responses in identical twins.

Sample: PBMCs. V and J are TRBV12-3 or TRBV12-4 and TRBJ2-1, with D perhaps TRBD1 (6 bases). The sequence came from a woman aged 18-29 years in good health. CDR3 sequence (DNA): TGTGCCAGCAGCCTAGGGGGAGAGGTCGGTGAGCAGTTCTTC. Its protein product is CASSLGGEVGEQFF.